The rows below give T cell receptor beta chains drawn from one sample of a study of multiple sclerosis patients with progressive multifocal leukoencephalopathy. Using immunoSEQ multiplex PCR, the repertoire was profiled, and TCRdb retains in-frame clones only, with some absent. The table records fewer than 35,000 clones, 90% to 95% of them present only once. Specimen: PBMCs. These receptors were collected from a man under 40 with multiple sclerosis. Each CDR3 is given with its conserved first and last residue. D genes are given only for firm matches. A clone size is listed for some rows: how often the clone was seen (once, few, many), or a class if it is expanded.

D: NA; V: TRBV19; J: TRBJ1-2; size: once; CDR3: CASSSQSRQGTF; DNA: TGTGCCAGTAGTTCCCAATCTCGCCAGGGCACCTTC
D: NA; V: TRBV5-6; J: TRBJ1-1; size: NA; CDR3: CASSPLRDNTEAFF; DNA: TGTGCCAGCAGCCCGCTGAGGGACAACACTGAAGCTTTCTTT
D: NA; V: TRBV29-1; J: TRBJ2-5; size: NA; CDR3: CSVETDRTGETQYF; DNA: TGCAGCGTTGAGACCGACAGGACGGGGGAGACCCAGTACTTC
D: NA; V: TRBV19; J: TRBJ2-3; size: NA; CDR3: CASRRAEAPDTQYF; DNA: TGTGCCAGTAGACGGGCGGAGGCTCCAGATACGCAGTATTTT
D: TRBD1; V: TRBV9; J: TRBJ1-3; size: once; CDR3: CASSVVTLDRASSGNTIYF; DNA: TGTGCCAGCAGCGTAGTAACCCTGGACAGGGCGTCATCTGGAAACACCATATATTTT
D: NA; V: TRBV2; J: TRBJ1-2; size: NA; CDR3: CASSDGTHYGYTF; DNA: TGTGCCAGCAGTGACGGGACCCACTATGGCTACACCTTC
D: NA; V: TRBV27; J: TRBJ1-5; size: NA; CDR3: CASSFYGRDENQPQHF; DNA: TGTGCCAGCAGTTTTTACGGTCGGGACGAAAATCAGCCCCAGCATTTT
D: NA; V: TRBV5-6; J: TRBJ1-4; size: NA; CDR3: CASSLDMNEKLFF; DNA: TGTGCCAGCAGCTTGGATATGAATGAAAAACTGTTTTTT
D: NA; V: TRBV9; J: TRBJ1-1; size: NA; CDR3: CASSVEWAGEAFF; DNA: TGTGCCAGCAGCGTAGAATGGGCTGGGGAAGCTTTCTTT
D: TRBD2; V: TRBV7-2; J: TRBJ2-3; size: NA; CDR3: CASSPGTSSNTQYF; DNA: TGTGCCAGCAGCCCCGGGACTAGCAGTAATACGCAGTATTTT
D: TRBD1; V: TRBV27; J: TRBJ1-4; size: NA; CDR3: CASSSWGQLNEKLFF; DNA: TGTGCCAGCAGTTCCTGGGGACAGTTAAATGAAAAACTGTTTTTT
D: NA; V: TRBV6-5; J: TRBJ2-2; size: NA; CDR3: CASSVTANTGELFF; DNA: TGTGCCAGCAGTGTAACCGCGAACACCGGGGAGCTGTTTTTT
D: NA; V: TRBV2; J: TRBJ2-3; size: NA; CDR3: CASSYTDTQYF; DNA: TGTGCCAGCAGCTACACAGATACGCAGTATTTT
D: TRBD1; V: TRBV9; J: TRBJ2-2; size: NA; CDR3: CASSVGITGGTGELFF; DNA: TGTGCCAGCAGCGTAGGAATCACAGGGGGCACCGGGGAGCTGTTTTTT
D: NA; V: TRBV5-1; J: TRBJ2-2; size: NA; CDR3: CASSLELNAGELFF; DNA: TGCGCCAGCAGCTTGGAACTAAACGCCGGGGAGCTGTTTTTT
D: TRBD1; V: TRBV7-6; J: TRBJ1-5; size: NA; CDR3: CASSLTGARNQPQHF; DNA: TGTGCCAGCAGCCTGACAGGGGCGAGGAATCAGCCCCAGCATTTT
D: NA; V: TRBV4-1; J: TRBJ1-2; size: NA; CDR3: CASSPPTGRNYGYTF; DNA: TGCGCCAGCAGCCCCCCGACAGGCCGTAACTATGGCTACACCTTC
D: TRBD2; V: TRBV29-1; J: TRBJ2-1; size: NA; CDR3: CSVSRWLREGGDEQFF; DNA: TGCAGCGTTTCCCGGTGGCTACGGGAGGGGGGCGATGAGCAGTTCTTC
D: TRBD1; V: TRBV7-9; J: TRBJ1-4; size: once; CDR3: CASSILTGIVEKLFF; DNA: TGTGCCAGCAGCATACTGACAGGGATTGTTGAAAAACTGTTTTTT
D: TRBD2; V: TRBV7-6; J: TRBJ2-7; size: few; CDR3: CASSSRLAGAYEQYF; DNA: TGTGCCAGCAGCTCGCGACTAGCGGGGGCCTACGAGCAGTACTTC
D: TRBD1; V: TRBV5-4; J: TRBJ2-3; size: NA; CDR3: CASSPTGGRDTQYF; DNA: TGTGCCAGCAGCCCGACAGGGGGCAGGGATACGCAGTATTTT
D: TRBD2; V: TRBV9; J: TRBJ2-5; size: NA; CDR3: CASSVGNSGSGETQYF; DNA: TGTGCCAGCAGCGTAGGTAATAGCGGGAGTGGAGAGACCCAGTACTTC
D: NA; V: TRBV5-6; J: TRBJ2-2; size: NA; CDR3: CASSSPTVYTGELFF; DNA: TGTGCCAGCAGCTCGCCGACAGTGTACACCGGGGAGCTGTTTTTT
D: TRBD2; V: TRBV10-1; J: TRBJ2-5; size: NA; CDR3: CASSLTGGQTQYF; DNA: TGCGCCAGCAGTCTTACGGGAGGGCAGACCCAGTACTTC
D: TRBD2; V: TRBV30; J: TRBJ2-1; size: once; CDR3: CAWSVGLAGTDEQFF; DNA: TGTGCCTGGAGTGTAGGACTAGCGGGAACCGATGAGCAGTTCTTC
D: NA; V: TRBV2; J: TRBJ2-7; size: NA; CDR3: CASSESGSSYEQYF; DNA: TGTGCCAGCAGTGAATCTGGCAGCTCCTACGAGCAGTACTTC
D: NA; V: TRBV4-2; J: TRBJ1-4; size: NA; CDR3: CASSQEGSGRQFQNEKLFF; DNA: TGTGCCAGCAGCCAAGAGGGTTCTGGACGCCAGTTTCAAAATGAAAAACTGTTTTTT
D: TRBD2; V: TRBV9; J: TRBJ2-1; size: NA; CDR3: CASSATSGVGDEQFF; DNA: TGTGCCAGCAGCGCCACTAGCGGGGTTGGGGATGAGCAGTTCTTC
D: NA; V: TRBV10-3; J: TRBJ1-2; size: NA; CDR3: CAISEDRNYGYTF; DNA: TGTGCCATCAGTGAGGACAGAAACTATGGCTACACCTTC
D: NA; V: TRBV28; J: TRBJ2-2; size: NA; CDR3: CASSSPTWGGELFF; DNA: TGTGCCAGCAGTTCACCTACATGGGGCGGGGAGCTGTTTTTT
D: NA; V: TRBV4-1; J: TRBJ2-6; size: NA; CDR3: CASSQRRSGANVLTF; DNA: TGCGCCAGCAGCCAGCGACGCTCTGGGGCCAACGTCCTGACTTTC
D: NA; V: TRBV6-5; J: TRBJ1-4; size: NA; CDR3: CASSPRGEKLFF; DNA: TGTGCCAGCAGTCCCCGGGGTGAAAAACTGTTTTTT
D: NA; V: TRBV7-2; J: TRBJ1-5; size: once; CDR3: CASSRGTGFGTLNNQPQHF; DNA: TGTGCCAGCAGCAGAGGGACGGGTTTCGGGACACTAAACAATCAGCCCCAGCATTTT
D: TRBD1; V: TRBV5-4; J: TRBJ2-1; size: NA; CDR3: CASSPGQYNEQFF; DNA: TGTGCCAGCAGCCCGGGACAGTACAATGAGCAGTTCTTC
D: NA; V: TRBV5-1; J: TRBJ1-2; size: NA; CDR3: CASSLEGGGYTF; DNA: TGCGCCAGCAGCTTGGAGGGGGGTGGCTACACCTTC
D: NA; V: TRBV6-6; J: TRBJ2-7; size: once; CDR3: CASSYSNEQYF; DNA: TGTGCCAGCAGTTACTCGAACGAGCAGTACTTC
D: NA; V: TRBV7-9; J: TRBJ2-1; size: NA; CDR3: CASSETSRVSLEQFF; DNA: TGTGCCAGCAGCGAGACTAGTAGGGTATCCCTCGAGCAGTTCTTC
D: NA; V: TRBV7-6; J: TRBJ1-5; size: NA; CDR3: CASSSSRGEPQHF; DNA: TGTGCCAGCAGCTCCTCCAGGGGTGAGCCCCAGCATTTT
D: NA; V: TRBV9; J: TRBJ1-2; size: NA; CDR3: CASSERISGEDGYTF; DNA: TGTGCCAGCAGCGAGAGGATTTCTGGGGAGGATGGCTACACCTTC
D: NA; V: TRBV12-5; J: TRBJ1-2; size: few; CDR3: CASGPPRGSGYTF; DNA: TGTGCTAGTGGTCCCCCAAGGGGGTCTGGCTACACCTTC
D: TRBD1; V: TRBV10-1; J: TRBJ2-5; size: NA; CDR3: CASSETGTGGLETQYF; DNA: TGCGCCAGCAGTGAAACCGGGACAGGGGGCTTAGAGACCCAGTACTTC
D: NA; V: TRBV21-1; J: TRBJ1-2; size: NA; CDR3: CASIGGYTF; DNA: TGTGCCAGCATCGGTGGCTACACCTTC
D: TRBD2; V: TRBV9; J: TRBJ2-3; size: NA; CDR3: CASSVASAGGTDTQYF; DNA: TGTGCCAGCAGCGTAGCTTCGGCGGGAGGCACAGATACGCAGTATTTT
D: NA; V: TRBV7-9; J: TRBJ1-2; size: NA; CDR3: CASSFRGGYTF; DNA: TGTGCCAGCAGCTTTAGGGGTGGCTACACCTTC
D: NA; V: TRBV27; J: TRBJ1-1; size: NA; CDR3: CATSRRYRAEAFF; DNA: TGTGCCACCTCCCGCAGGTATAGGGCTGAAGCTTTCTTT
D: NA; V: TRBV7-8; J: TRBJ1-4; size: NA; CDR3: CASSLTTGRNEKLFF; DNA: TGTGCCAGCAGCTTAACGACAGGTAGAAATGAAAAACTGTTTTTT
D: NA; V: TRBV9; J: TRBJ2-1; size: NA; CDR3: CASQGGRTYNEQFF; DNA: TGTGCCAGCCAGGGGGGCCGGACCTACAATGAGCAGTTCTTC
D: TRBD2; V: TRBV5-4; J: TRBJ2-1; size: NA; CDR3: CASSLWTSYNEQFF; DNA: TGTGCCAGCAGCTTGTGGACTAGCTATAATGAGCAGTTCTTC
D: NA; V: TRBV9; J: TRBJ2-5; size: NA; CDR3: CASSPSGRETQYF; DNA: TGTGCCAGCAGCCCCAGCGGGCGGGAGACCCAGTACTTC
D: NA; V: TRBV6-1; J: TRBJ2-3; size: NA; CDR3: CASPRGGTDTQYF; DNA: TGTGCCAGCCCGCGGGGTGGGACAGATACGCAGTATTTT
D: NA; V: TRBV29-1; J: TRBJ1-1; size: NA; CDR3: CSVQDTEAFF; DNA: TGCAGCGTGCAAGACACTGAAGCTTTCTTT
D: TRBD2; V: TRBV9; J: TRBJ2-1; size: once; CDR3: CASSVVSGSSVDEQFF; DNA: TGTGCCAGCAGCGTAGTGAGCGGGAGCTCGGTCGATGAGCAGTTCTTC
D: NA; V: TRBV6-6; J: TRBJ1-4; size: NA; CDR3: CASSYSGTGNEKLFF; DNA: TGTGCCAGCAGTTACTCCGGGACGGGTAATGAAAAACTGTTTTTT
D: TRBD1; V: TRBV2; J: TRBJ2-7; size: NA; CDR3: CASSLRPSGGTGQYEQYF; DNA: TGTGCCAGCAGTCTACGACCCTCAGGGGGGACAGGGCAGTACGAGCAGTACTTC
D: NA; V: TRBV18; J: TRBJ2-2; size: once; CDR3: CASSPVLTGELFF; DNA: TGTGCCAGCTCACCAGTCCTCACCGGGGAGCTGTTTTTT
D: TRBD1; V: TRBV2; J: TRBJ2-2; size: once; CDR3: CASSEGGQGRELFF; DNA: TGTGCCAGCAGTGAAGGGGGACAGGGTAGGGAGCTGTTTTTT
D: TRBD1; V: TRBV14; J: TRBJ1-2; size: NA; CDR3: CASSQDGPKGALGYGYTF; DNA: TGTGCCAGCAGCCAAGATGGACCAAAGGGGGCGCTTGGGTATGGCTACACCTTC
D: NA; V: TRBV7-2; J: TRBJ2-5; size: NA; CDR3: CASTFQEGTQYF; DNA: TGTGCCAGCACCTTCCAGGAGGGGACCCAGTACTTC
D: NA; V: TRBV27; J: TRBJ2-5; size: NA; CDR3: CASISVYQETQYF; DNA: TGTGCCAGCATATCTGTGTACCAAGAGACCCAGTACTTC